What follows are 9 T cell receptor beta chains derived from one specimen sequenced in a study of cytomegalovirus exposure and HLA in healthy donors. PCR employed 60 Vbeta and 13 Jbeta primers. The assay was immunoSEQ multiplex PCR, and TCRdb's table has in-frame clones only and misses some. The sample holds roughly 130,000 clones; 84% are singletons and the top ten take approximately 3.1%. Sequenced input: PBMCs. These receptor sequences come from a young woman in good health and CMV-seropositive.

This clone was seen only once. V and J are TRBV28 and TRBJ1-1, with a tentative D call TRBD1 (5 bases). Trimming stripped 5 bases from V and 11 bases from J, with 12 bases between. The length of the CDR3 is 11 residues. Germline V gene data show CDR1 as MDHEN and CDR2 as SYDVKM. CDR3: CASSPGLLAFF. The CDR3, as DNA: TGTGCCAGCAGTCCAGGGCTGTTGGCTTTCTTT.

V is TRBV19 and J is TRBJ2-5, with 8 nucleotides matching TRBD1. This CDR3 is 14 amino acids long. Trimming at V came to 5 bases and at J to 5 bases, leaving 7 bases not matched to a gene. Germline V lookup: CDR1 LNHDA, CDR2 SQIVND (reference sequence). The CDR3 reads CASSSGQGRETQYF. The CDR3 nucleotides are TGTGCCAGTAGTTCAGGACAGGGTAGGGAGACCCAGTACTTC.

This clone has more than one count but fewer than ten. The rearrangement uses TRBV7-2 and TRBJ2-5, with 7 bases aligning to TRBD2. Matching the DNA end better, TRBJ2-7 makes the J call doubtful. Germline CDR1 SGHTA, CDR2 FQGNSA. CDR3 size: 14 residues. Written as DNA, the CDR3 is TGTGCCAGCAGCTTGCGGGGGAACTCCTACGAGCAGTACTTC. Translating gives CASSLRGNSYEQYF.

The J gene is TRBJ2-7, the V gene TRBV6-5; maybe TRBD1 (5 bases). V lost 0 bases and J 3 bases, leaving 9 bases between the germline ends. Germline-derived CDR1 and CDR2 are MNHEY and SVGAGI. The CDR3 is made up of 14 amino acids. In DNA form, the CDR3 reads TGTGCCAGCAGTTACTCGTTTGACAGCTACGAGCAGTACTTC. As protein: CASSYSFDSYEQYF.

This chain joins TRBV9 and TRBJ2-3; TRBD2 matches at 15 bases. CDR1 is SGDLS, CDR2 YYNGEE, per germline. With V trimmed by 4 bases and J by 5 bases, 8 bases remained unmatched. CDR3 size: 17 residues. The CDR3 DNA is TGTGCCAGCAGCCAATCCGGACTAGCGGGGGGGCGAGATACGCAGTATTTT. It yields the protein CASSQSGLAGGRDTQYF.

DNA for the CDR3: TGTGCCAGCAGCCGTAGCCCCACAGATACGCAGTATTTT. It encodes CASSRSPTDTQYF. V gene TRBV7-2 combines with J gene TRBJ2-3; D call uncertain. Trimming removed 5 bases at V and 2 bases at J, with 8 bases between. Germline CDR1 reads SGHTA; CDR2 reads FQGNSA. This CDR3 has 13 amino acids.

The gene calls are TRBV6-5 and TRBJ2-7; a weak D match, TRBD2 (6 bases). Between the trimmed V and J ends, which lost 1 base and 5 bases, there was a span of 9 bases. The CDR3 is made up of 13 amino acids. CDR1 is MNHEY, CDR2 SVGAGI, per germline. The CDR3 sequence: CASSYYGGDEQYF. The CDR3 DNA follows: TGTGCCAGCAGTTACTACGGGGGTGACGAGCAGTACTTC.

The rearrangement uses TRBV25-1 and TRBJ2-2, with D unclear. The V end lost 3 bases, the J end lost 2 bases, and 10 bases lay between the germline ends. The CDR3 contains 15 residues. CDR1 and CDR2 from the germline V gene are MGHDK and SYGVNS. CDR3 sequence reads: CASSDALHNTGELFF. The CDR3 nucleotides are TGTGCCAGCAGTGATGCACTCCACAACACCGGGGAGCTGTTTTTT.

The V call is TRBV9, the J call TRBJ1-6; 7 nucleotides align to TRBD1. Germline loops: CDR1 SGDLS, CDR2 YYNGEE. Trimming at V came to 5 bases and at J to 6 bases, leaving 8 bases not matched to a gene. This CDR3 comprises 15 residues. CDR3 sequence reads: CASSQRGGINSPLHF. CDR3 in DNA: TGTGCCAGCAGTCAGAGAGGGGGCATTAATTCACCCCTCCACTTT.